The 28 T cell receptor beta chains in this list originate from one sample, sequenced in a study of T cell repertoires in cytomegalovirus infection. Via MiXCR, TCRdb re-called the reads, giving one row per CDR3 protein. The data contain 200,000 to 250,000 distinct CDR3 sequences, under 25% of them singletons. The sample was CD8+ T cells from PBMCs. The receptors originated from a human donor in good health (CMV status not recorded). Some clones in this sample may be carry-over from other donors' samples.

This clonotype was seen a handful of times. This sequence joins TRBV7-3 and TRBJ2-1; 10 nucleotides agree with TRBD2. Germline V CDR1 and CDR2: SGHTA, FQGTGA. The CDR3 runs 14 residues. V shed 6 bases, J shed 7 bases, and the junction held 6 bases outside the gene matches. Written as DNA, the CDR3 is TGTGCCAGCAGTTCCAGCGGGGGGGATAATGAGCAGTTCTTC. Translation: CASSSSGGDNEQFF.

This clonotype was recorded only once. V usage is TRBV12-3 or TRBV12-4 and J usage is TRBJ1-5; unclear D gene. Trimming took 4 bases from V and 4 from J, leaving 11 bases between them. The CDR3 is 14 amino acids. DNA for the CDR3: TGTGCCAGCAGTTCGGGCAACTCAAATCAGCCCCAGCATTTT. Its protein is CASSSGNSNQPQHF.

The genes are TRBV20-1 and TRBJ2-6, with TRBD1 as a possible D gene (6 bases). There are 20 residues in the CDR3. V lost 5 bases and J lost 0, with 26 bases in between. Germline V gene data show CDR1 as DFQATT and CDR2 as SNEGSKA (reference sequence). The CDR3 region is CSAAEPTGTTYHSGANVLTF. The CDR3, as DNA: TGCAGTGCTGCGGAGCCGACAGGTACAACCTACCACTCTGGGGCCAACGTCCTGACTTTC.

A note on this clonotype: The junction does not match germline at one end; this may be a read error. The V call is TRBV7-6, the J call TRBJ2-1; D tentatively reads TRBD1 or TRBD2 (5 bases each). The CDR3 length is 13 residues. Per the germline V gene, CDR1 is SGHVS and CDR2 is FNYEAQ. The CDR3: CTSSLEGKGEQFF. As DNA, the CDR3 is TGTACCAGCAGCTTAGAGGGGAAGGGTGAGCAGTTCTTC.

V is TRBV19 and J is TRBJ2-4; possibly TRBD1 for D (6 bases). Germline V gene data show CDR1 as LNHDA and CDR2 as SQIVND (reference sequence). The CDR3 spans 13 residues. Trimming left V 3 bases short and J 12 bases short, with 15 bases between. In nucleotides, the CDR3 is TGTGCCAGTAGTATGGTCACAGGGACGGGTCAGTACTTC. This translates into CASSMVTGTGQYF.

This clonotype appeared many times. The CDR3 DNA reads as TGTGCCAGCAGCTTATCTCCGCCGGGACAGGGTTGGAGCGGGGAGCTGTTTTTT. This gives the protein CASSLSPPGQGWSGELFF. V usage is TRBV7-6 and J usage is TRBJ2-2, with TRBD1 identical over 9 bases. The CDR3 has 18 residues. Per germline, CDR1 SGHVS and CDR2 FNYEAQ. V lost 2 bases, J lost 7 bases, and 14 bases stayed unmatched.

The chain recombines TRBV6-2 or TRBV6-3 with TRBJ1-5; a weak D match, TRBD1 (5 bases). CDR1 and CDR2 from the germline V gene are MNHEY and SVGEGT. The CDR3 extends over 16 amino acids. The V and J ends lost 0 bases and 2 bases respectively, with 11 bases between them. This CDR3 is CASSYSGGVGNQPQHF. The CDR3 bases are TGTGCCAGCAGTTACTCGGGGGGAGTGGGCAATCAGCCCCAGCATTTT.

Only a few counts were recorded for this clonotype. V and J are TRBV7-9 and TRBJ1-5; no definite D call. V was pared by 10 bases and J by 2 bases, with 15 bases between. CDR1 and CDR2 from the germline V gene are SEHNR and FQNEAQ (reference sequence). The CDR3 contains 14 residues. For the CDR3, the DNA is TGTGCCACCCAGTCCGGGGAGGGCAATCAGCCCCAGCATTTT. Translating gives CATQSGEGNQPQHF.

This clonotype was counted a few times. The CDR3 coding sequence is TGCGCCAGCAGCCAAGACAGGGGCTATGGCTACACCTTC. This translates into CASSQDRGYGYTF. This chain joins TRBV4-1 and TRBJ1-2; perhaps TRBD1 as D (6 bases). V shed 0 bases and J shed 4 bases, with 6 bases lying between them. Germline V gene sequence: CDR1 MGHRA, CDR2 YSYEKL. CDR3 length: 13 residues.

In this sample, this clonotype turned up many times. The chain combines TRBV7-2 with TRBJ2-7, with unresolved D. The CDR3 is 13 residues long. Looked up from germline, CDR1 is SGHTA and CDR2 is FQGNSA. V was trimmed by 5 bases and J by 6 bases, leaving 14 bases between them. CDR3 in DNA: TGTGCCAGCAGCCTAAATACAGTGTTCGAGCAGTACTTC. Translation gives CASSLNTVFEQYF.

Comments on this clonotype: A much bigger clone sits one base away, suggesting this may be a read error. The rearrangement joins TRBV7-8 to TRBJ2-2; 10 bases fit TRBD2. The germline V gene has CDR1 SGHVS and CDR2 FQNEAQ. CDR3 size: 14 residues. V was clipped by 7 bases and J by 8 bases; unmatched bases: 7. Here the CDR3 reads CASTPPSGGGELFF. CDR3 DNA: TGTGCCAGCACCCCCCCTAGCGGGGGTGGGGAGCTGTTTTTT.

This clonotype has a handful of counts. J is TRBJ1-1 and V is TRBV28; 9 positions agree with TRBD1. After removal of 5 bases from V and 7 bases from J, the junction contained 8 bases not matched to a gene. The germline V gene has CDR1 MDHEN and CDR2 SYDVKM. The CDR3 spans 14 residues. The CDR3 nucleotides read TGTGCCAGCAGTCCAGGACAGGGGAAACTTGAAGCTTTCTTT. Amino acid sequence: CASSPGQGKLEAFF. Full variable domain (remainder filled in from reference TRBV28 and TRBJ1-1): DVKVTQSSRYLVKRTGEKVFLECVQDMDHENMFWYRQDPGLGLRLIYFSYDVKMKEKGDIPEGYSVSREKKERFSLILESASTNQTSMYLCASSPGQGKLEAFFGQGTRLTVV.

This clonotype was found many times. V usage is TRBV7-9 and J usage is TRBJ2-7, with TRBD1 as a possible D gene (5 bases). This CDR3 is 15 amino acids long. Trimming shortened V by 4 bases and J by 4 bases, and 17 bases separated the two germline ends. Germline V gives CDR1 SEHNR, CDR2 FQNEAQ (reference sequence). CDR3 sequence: CASSSGWSQGYEQYF. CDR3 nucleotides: TGTGCCAGCAGCTCAGGGTGGTCCCAAGGTTACGAGCAGTACTTC.

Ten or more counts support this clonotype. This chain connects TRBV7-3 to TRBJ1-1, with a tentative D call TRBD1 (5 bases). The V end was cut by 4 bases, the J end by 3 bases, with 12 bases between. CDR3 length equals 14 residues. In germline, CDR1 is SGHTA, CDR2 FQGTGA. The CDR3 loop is CASSYQGGDTEAFF. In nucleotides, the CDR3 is TGTGCCAGCAGCTACCAGGGTGGGGACACTGAAGCTTTCTTT.

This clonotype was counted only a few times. The CDR3 coding sequence is TGTGCCAGTAACCCAGGGGGTGAAGCTTTCTTT. Amino acids: CASNPGGEAFF. J is TRBJ1-1 and V is TRBV19; 7 positions agree with TRBD1. CDR1 and CDR2 from the germline V gene are LNHDA and SQIVND (reference sequence). V was pared by 7 bases and J by 7 bases, with 3 bases of the junction left unmatched. The CDR3 is 11 residues long.

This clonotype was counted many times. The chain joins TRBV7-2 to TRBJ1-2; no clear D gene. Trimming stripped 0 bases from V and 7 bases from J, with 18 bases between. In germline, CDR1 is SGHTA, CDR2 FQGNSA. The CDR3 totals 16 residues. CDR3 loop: CASSLALAGDPSGYTF. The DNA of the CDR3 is TGTGCCAGCAGCTTAGCGCTTGCGGGTGACCCTAGTGGCTACACCTTC.

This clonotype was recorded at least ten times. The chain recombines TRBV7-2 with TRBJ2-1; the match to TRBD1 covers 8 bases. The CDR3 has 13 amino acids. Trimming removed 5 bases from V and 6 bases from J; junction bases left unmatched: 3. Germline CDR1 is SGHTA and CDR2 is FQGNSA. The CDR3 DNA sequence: TGTGCCAGCAGCACCGACAGGGGCAATGAGCAGTTCTTC. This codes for CASSTDRGNEQFF.

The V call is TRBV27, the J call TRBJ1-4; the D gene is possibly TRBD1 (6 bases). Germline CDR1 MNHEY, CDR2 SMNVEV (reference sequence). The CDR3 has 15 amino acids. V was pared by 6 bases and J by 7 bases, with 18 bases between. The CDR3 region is CASSPGGGFLEKLFF. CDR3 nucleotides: TGTGCCAGCAGCCCCGGGGGCGGGTTTCTTGAAAAACTGTTTTTT.

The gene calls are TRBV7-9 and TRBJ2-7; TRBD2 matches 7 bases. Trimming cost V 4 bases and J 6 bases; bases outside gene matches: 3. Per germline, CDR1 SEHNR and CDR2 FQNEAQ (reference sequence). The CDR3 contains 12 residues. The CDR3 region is CASSSLAAEQYF. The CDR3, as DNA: TGTGCCAGCAGCTCTCTAGCGGCCGAGCAGTACTTC.

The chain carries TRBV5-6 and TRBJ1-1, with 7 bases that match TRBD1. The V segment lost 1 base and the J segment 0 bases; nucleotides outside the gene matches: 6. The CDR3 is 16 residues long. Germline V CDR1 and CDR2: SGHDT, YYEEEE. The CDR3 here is CASSLRTGALNTEAFF. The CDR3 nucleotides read TGTGCCAGCAGCTTGCGTACAGGGGCTTTGAACACTGAAGCTTTCTTT.

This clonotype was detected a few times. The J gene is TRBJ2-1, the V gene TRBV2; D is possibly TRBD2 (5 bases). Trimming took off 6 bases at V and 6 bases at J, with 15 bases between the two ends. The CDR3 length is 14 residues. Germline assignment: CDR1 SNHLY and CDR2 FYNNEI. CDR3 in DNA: TGTGCCAGCAGAGCCCTCAGCGCGGGCAATGAGCAGTTCTTC. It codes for CASRALSAGNEQFF.

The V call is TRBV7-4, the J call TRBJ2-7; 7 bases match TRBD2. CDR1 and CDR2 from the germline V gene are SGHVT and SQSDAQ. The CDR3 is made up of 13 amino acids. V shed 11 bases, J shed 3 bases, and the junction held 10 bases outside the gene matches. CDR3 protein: CALAEGRSYEQYF. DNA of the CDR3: TGTGCCCTAGCGGAAGGGCGTAGCTACGAGCAGTACTTC.

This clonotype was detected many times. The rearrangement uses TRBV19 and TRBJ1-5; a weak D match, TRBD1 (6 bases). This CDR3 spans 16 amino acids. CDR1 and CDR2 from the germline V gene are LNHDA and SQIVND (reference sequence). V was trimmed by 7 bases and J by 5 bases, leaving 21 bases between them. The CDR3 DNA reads TGTGCCAGTACTCCCCTGGGAGACAGGACTTATCAGCCCCAGCATTTT. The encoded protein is CASTPLGDRTYQPQHF.

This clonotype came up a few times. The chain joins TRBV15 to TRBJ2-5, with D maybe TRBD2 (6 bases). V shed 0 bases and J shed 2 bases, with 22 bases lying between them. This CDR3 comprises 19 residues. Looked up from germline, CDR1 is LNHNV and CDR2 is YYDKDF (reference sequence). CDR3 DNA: TGTGCCACCAGCAGAGAGGACTACGGAGGAGCCTCAAAACAAGAGACCCAGTACTTC. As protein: CATSREDYGGASKQETQYF.

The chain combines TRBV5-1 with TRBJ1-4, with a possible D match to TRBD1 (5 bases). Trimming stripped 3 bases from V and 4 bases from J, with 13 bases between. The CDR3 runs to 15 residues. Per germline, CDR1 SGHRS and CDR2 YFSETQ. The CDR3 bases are TGCGCCAGCAGCTCCGATGGGGGAGTTAATGAAAAACTGTTTTTT. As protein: CASSSDGGVNEKLFF.

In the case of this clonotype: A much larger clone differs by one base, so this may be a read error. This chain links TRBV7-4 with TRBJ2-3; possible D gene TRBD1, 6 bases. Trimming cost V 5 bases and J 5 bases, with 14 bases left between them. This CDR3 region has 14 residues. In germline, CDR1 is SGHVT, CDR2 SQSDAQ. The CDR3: CASSLTTGIDTQYF. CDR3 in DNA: TGTGCCAGCAGCCTAACGACAGGCATAGATACGCAGTATTTT.

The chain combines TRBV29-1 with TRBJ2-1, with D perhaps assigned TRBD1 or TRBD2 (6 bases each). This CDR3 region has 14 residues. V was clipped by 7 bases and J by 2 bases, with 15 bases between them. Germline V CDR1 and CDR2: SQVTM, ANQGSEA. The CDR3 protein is CSAPRGATYNEQFF. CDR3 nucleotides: TGCAGCGCCCCGAGGGGGGCAACCTACAATGAGCAGTTCTTC.

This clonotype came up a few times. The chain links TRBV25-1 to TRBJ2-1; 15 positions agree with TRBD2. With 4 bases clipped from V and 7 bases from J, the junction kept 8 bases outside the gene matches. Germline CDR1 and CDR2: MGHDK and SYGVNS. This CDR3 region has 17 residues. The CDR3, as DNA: TGTGCCAGCAGTGTCCGGGGACTAGCGGGGGGTAATAATGAGCAGTTCTTC. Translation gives CASSVRGLAGGNNEQFF.